These 25 T cell receptor beta chains were sequenced from one sample in a study of blood T cells in healthy people across ages. A second roughly 6 to 12 cycle PCR used barcoded and J-beta primers. A single record per CDR3 protein comes from TCRdb applying MiXCR to the 5' RACE reads. The data contain 750,000 to 850,000 distinct CDR3 sequences, roughly 25% of them singletons. A further study also used this sample, focusing on T cells of mothers and their children.

The sample was blood. These receptors came from a boy aged 10-17 years in good health.

This clonotype was counted only a few times. The rearrangement links TRBV9 to TRBJ1-2; the D gene is possibly TRBD1 (5 bases). V was clipped by 0 bases and J by 3 bases, with 15 bases between them. In germline, CDR1 is SGDLS, CDR2 YYNGEE. This CDR3 contains 16 residues. For the CDR3, the DNA is TGTGCCAGCAGCGTAGGCGGCAGGGACCTCTACTATGGCTACACCTTC. Translated: CASSVGGRDLYYGYTF.

In its sample, this clonotype was seen once. The chain links TRBV6-6 to TRBJ1-6; 7 bases align to TRBD1. The junction had 5 bases not matched to a gene; V was cut back by 2 bases and J by 7 bases. Germline CDR1 MNHNY, CDR2 SVGAGI (reference sequence). The CDR3 length is 15 residues. CDR3 in DNA: TGTGCCAGCAGTTACGAGGGGGCTTTGAATTCACCCCTCCACTTT. It yields the protein CASSYEGALNSPLHF.

The rearrangement joins TRBV12-3 or TRBV12-4 to TRBJ1-2; D call uncertain. V was shortened by 3 bases and J by 0 bases, with 11 bases between the two germline ends. CDR3 size: 15 residues. The chain's CDR3 is CASSLAGGPNYGYTF. The CDR3 DNA is TGTGCCAGCAGTTTGGCAGGTGGGCCTAACTATGGCTACACCTTC.

Only one count was recorded for this clonotype. Sequence at one end of the junction differs from germline and may be a read error. The gene calls are TRBV12-3 or TRBV12-4 and TRBJ2-5; 10 bases fit TRBD1. The DNA end favors TRBJ2-7, so the J call may be wrong. CDR3 length equals 15 residues. In nucleotides, the CDR3 is TGTACCAGCAGTTTACCGGGACAGGGGTCCTACGAGCAGTACTTC. Its translation: CTSSLPGQGSYEQYF.

The gene calls are TRBV12-3 or TRBV12-4 and TRBJ2-1, with 7 positions matching TRBD2. With 5 bases clipped from V and 4 bases from J, the junction kept 8 bases outside the gene matches. This CDR3 has 15 amino acids. CDR3 residues: CASSASGTKYNEQFF. CDR3 in DNA: TGTGCCAGCAGTGCCTCCGGGACTAAGTACAATGAGCAGTTCTTC.

This clonotype is a singleton in its sample. The chain has TRBV13 and TRBJ2-3; D not certain. Looked up from germline, CDR1 is PRHDT and CDR2 is FYEKMQ (reference sequence). The CDR3 sequence is 14 residues long. Trimming cost V 2 bases and J 2 bases, with 8 bases left between them. CDR3 in DNA: TGTGCCAGCAGCTTATCCCCTGCCACAGATACGCAGTATTTT. It translates to CASSLSPATDTQYF.

CDR3 nucleotide sequence: TGTGCCAGCAGCTTAGCCGGGCTCCGGGTAGAGACCCAGTACTTC. This translates into CASSLAGLRVETQYF. The rearrangement links TRBV7-8 to TRBJ2-5, with D uncertain. Looked up from germline, CDR1 is SGHVS and CDR2 is FQNEAQ. The CDR3 covers 15 residues. The V end was cut by 0 bases, the J end by 4 bases, with 12 bases between.

This clonotype appeared a few times. The V and J genes are TRBV25-1 and TRBJ1-1; D gene ambiguous. The CDR3 sequence is 13 residues long. V was cut by 4 bases and J by 1 base, with 7 bases left in between. Germline values: CDR1 MGHDK, CDR2 SYGVNS. In nucleotides, the CDR3 is TGTGCCAGCAGTGTTGCGGCGAACACTGAAGCTTTCTTT. Residues: CASSVAANTEAFF. The full variable domain, completed using reference TRBV25-1 and TRBJ1-1, is EADIYQTPRYLVIGTGKKITLECSQTMGHDKMYWYQQDPGMELHLIHYSYGVNSTEKGDLSSESTVSRIRTEHFPLTLESARPSHTSQYLCASSVAANTEAFFGQGTRLTVV.

Concerning this clonotype: Lacking the conserved final phenylalanine or tryptophan, this CDR3 likely reflects a read error. J is TRBJ1-2 and V is TRBV20-1, with TRBD1 matching 10 bases. The germline V gene has CDR1 DFQATT and CDR2 SNEGSKA (reference sequence). The V segment lost 3 bases and the J segment 6 bases; nucleotides outside the gene matches: 13. This CDR3 has 16 amino acids. CDR3 sequence: CSASRRQGALVDGYTL. CDR3 DNA: TGCAGTGCTAGCAGGAGACAGGGGGCTCTGGTGGATGGCTACACCCTC.

This sequence joins TRBV30 and TRBJ2-3; tentatively, D is TRBD1 or TRBD2 (5 bases each). The length of the CDR3 is 14 residues. The germline V gene has CDR1 GTSNPN and CDR2 SVGIG (reference sequence). V was pared by 0 bases and J by 2 bases, with 9 bases between. The CDR3 coding sequence is TGTGCCTGGAGTGTTCGGGGCATCACAGATACGCAGTATTTT. Amino acid sequence: CAWSVRGITDTQYF.

The genes are TRBV27 and TRBJ2-7; D is possibly TRBD1 (5 bases). Germline V gives CDR1 MNHEY, CDR2 SMNVEV (reference sequence). The CDR3 sequence is 14 residues long. Trimming took off 1 base at V and 5 bases at J, with 12 bases between the two ends. The CDR3 nucleotides read TGTGCCAGCAGTTTATTCAGGGAAGCCCACGAGCAGTACTTC. Its translation is CASSLFREAHEQYF.

This clonotype appeared a few times. The rearrangement links TRBV20-1 to TRBJ2-5; 8 nucleotides align to TRBD2. Looked up from germline, CDR1 is DFQATT and CDR2 is SNEGSKA (reference sequence). CDR3 size: 16 residues. After removal of 1 base from V and 5 bases from J, the junction contained 12 bases not matched to a gene. The CDR3 sequence is CSARGGAGGGTETQYF. CDR3 coding DNA: TGCAGTGCTAGAGGTGGTGCGGGAGGAGGGACGGAGACCCAGTACTTC.

The V gene is TRBV6-4, the J gene TRBJ2-1; perhaps D is TRBD1 or TRBD2 (5 bases each). Per germline, CDR1 MRHNA and CDR2 SNTAGT. V was shortened by 2 bases and J by 5 bases, with 7 bases between the two germline ends. The CDR3 consists of 13 residues. The CDR3 region has the DNA TGTGCCAGCAGTGACGTGGGACACAATGAGCAGTTCTTC. This sequence encodes CASSDVGHNEQFF.

The chain uses TRBV7-2 and TRBJ2-5; no clear D. The end of the DNA aligns better with TRBJ2-7, so the J call may be wrong. Germline CDR1 is SGHTA and CDR2 is FQGNSA. CDR3 length equals 14 residues. Here the CDR3 DNA reads TGTGCCAGCAGCTTAAACGGTGGGGCCTACGAGCAGTACTTC. Its protein is CASSLNGGAYEQYF.

This clonotype is a singleton in its sample. The junction shows a germline mismatch at one end, possibly a read error. The V and J genes are TRBV6-5 and TRBJ2-1, with 8 bases lining up with TRBD1. Germline loops: CDR1 MNHEY, CDR2 SVGAGI. The CDR3 sequence is 14 residues long. In DNA form, the CDR3 reads TGTGCCAGCAGGATGCAAGGACAGGGCAATGAGCAGCTCTTC. Translating it yields CASRMQGQGNEQLF.

The chain is built from TRBV4-3 and TRBJ2-5; TRBD2 agrees at 12 bases. CDR3 length: 16 amino acids. In germline, CDR1 is LGHNA, CDR2 YSLEER. The trim removed 2 bases at V and 1 base at J, leaving 2 bases unmatched. The CDR3 DNA is TGCGCCAGCAGCCAAAGGACTAGCGGGACCCAAGAGACCCAGTACTTC. This encodes CASSQRTSGTQETQYF.

DNA of the CDR3: TGCGCCAGCAGCTCTGCACAGGGGGTGAACACTGAAGCTTTCTTT. Translated: CASSSAQGVNTEAFF. The rearrangement uses TRBV5-1 and TRBJ1-1; 8 bases are shared with TRBD1. The CDR3 consists of 15 residues. The germline V gene has CDR1 SGHRS and CDR2 YFSETQ. Germline trimming cut 3 bases from V and 0 bases from J; bases unmatched to any gene: 4.

The genes are TRBV7-2 and TRBJ1-5; no firm D call. Germline V gene data show CDR1 as SGHTA and CDR2 as FQGNSA. V lost 5 bases and J 5 bases, leaving 10 bases between the germline ends. The CDR3 loop spans 13 amino acids. The CDR3 coding sequence is TGTGCCAGCAGCCCGGACCCTGATCAGCCCCAGCATTTT. This translates into CASSPDPDQPQHF.

This chain links TRBV6-2 or TRBV6-3 with TRBJ2-4; the D gene is possibly TRBD1 (5 bases). Germline loops: CDR1 MNHEY, CDR2 SVGEGT. V was pared by 2 bases and J by 7 bases, with 15 bases between. This CDR3 region has 15 residues. CDR3 coding DNA: TGTGCCAGCAGTTACCAAACAGCAGGGATGAACATTCAGTACTTC. It is translated as CASSYQTAGMNIQYF.

The table lists this clonotype with a few counts. The chain is built from TRBV28 and TRBJ2-5, with 8 bases matching TRBD1. In germline, CDR1 is MDHEN, CDR2 SYDVKM. This CDR3 is 17 amino acids long. J was trimmed by 4 bases and V by 5 bases; bases with no gene match: 15. As DNA, the CDR3 is TGTGCCAGCAGTCCTCAACCCGGACAGGGAACAGGAGAGACCCAGTACTTC. Its translation is CASSPQPGQGTGETQYF.

V and J are TRBV14 and TRBJ1-1; a possible D gene is TRBD1 (6 bases). V was cut by 6 bases and J by 0 bases, with 20 bases left in between. This CDR3 spans 17 amino acids. The V gene's germline CDR1 is SGHDN and CDR2 FVKESK. CDR3 sequence: CASRERQDHLMNTEAFF. The CDR3 nucleotides are TGTGCCAGCAGGGAAAGACAGGATCACCTGATGAACACTGAAGCTTTCTTT.

This clonotype was observed a few times. This chain links TRBV29-1 with TRBJ2-5; D call uncertain. Trimming took 5 bases from V and 2 from J, leaving 12 bases between them. The CDR3 is 13 residues long. Germline V gives CDR1 SQVTM, CDR2 ANQGSEA. The chain's CDR3 is CSVRPPQQETQYF. The CDR3 nucleotides read TGCAGCGTTAGGCCCCCGCAGCAAGAGACCCAGTACTTC.

V usage is TRBV18 and J usage is TRBJ1-3; D unresolved. Germline V lookup: CDR1 KGHSH, CDR2 LQKENI. The CDR3 spans 12 residues. Trimming took 3 bases from V and 5 from J, leaving 5 bases between them. CDR3 loop: CASSPDRNTIYF. CDR3 nucleotide sequence: TGTGCCAGCTCACCCGACAGAAACACCATATATTTT.

The CDR3 DNA reads TGTGCCAGCAGTTCACAGGGGGCCGACAATGAGCAGTTCTTC. This translates into CASSSQGADNEQFF. The chain uses TRBV28 and TRBJ2-5; 9 bases are shared with TRBD1. TRBJ2-1 matches the DNA end more closely, so the J call is doubtful. The germline gives CDR1 MDHEN, CDR2 SYDVKM. CDR3 length equals 14 residues.

This clonotype was observed a few times. The chain recombines TRBV29-1 with TRBJ2-5; a weak D match, TRBD2 (6 bases). V was cut by 6 bases and J by 0 bases, with 11 bases left in between. The CDR3 is 13 amino acids. Looked up from germline, CDR1 is SQVTM and CDR2 is ANQGSEA. This CDR3 is CSVPKRDQETQYF. The CDR3 DNA is TGCAGCGTCCCGAAGCGGGACCAAGAGACCCAGTACTTC. The entire variable domain, with the rest obtained from reference TRBV29-1 and TRBJ2-5, is as follows: SAVISQKPSRDICQRGTSLTIQCQVDSQVTMMFWYRQQPGQSLTLIATANQGSEATYESGFVIDKFPISRPNLTFSTLTVSNMSPEDSSIYLCSVPKRDQETQYFGPGTRLLVL.